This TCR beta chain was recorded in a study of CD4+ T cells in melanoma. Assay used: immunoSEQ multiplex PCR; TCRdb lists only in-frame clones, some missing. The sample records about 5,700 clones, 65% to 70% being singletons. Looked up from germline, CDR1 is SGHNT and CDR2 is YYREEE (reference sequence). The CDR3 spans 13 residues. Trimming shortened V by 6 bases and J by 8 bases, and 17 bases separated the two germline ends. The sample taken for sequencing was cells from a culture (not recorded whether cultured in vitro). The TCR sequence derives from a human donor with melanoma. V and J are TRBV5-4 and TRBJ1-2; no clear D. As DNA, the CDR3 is TGTGCCAGCACCCCCAGAGCCGGGCCGGGCTACACCTTC. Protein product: CASTPRAGPGYTF.